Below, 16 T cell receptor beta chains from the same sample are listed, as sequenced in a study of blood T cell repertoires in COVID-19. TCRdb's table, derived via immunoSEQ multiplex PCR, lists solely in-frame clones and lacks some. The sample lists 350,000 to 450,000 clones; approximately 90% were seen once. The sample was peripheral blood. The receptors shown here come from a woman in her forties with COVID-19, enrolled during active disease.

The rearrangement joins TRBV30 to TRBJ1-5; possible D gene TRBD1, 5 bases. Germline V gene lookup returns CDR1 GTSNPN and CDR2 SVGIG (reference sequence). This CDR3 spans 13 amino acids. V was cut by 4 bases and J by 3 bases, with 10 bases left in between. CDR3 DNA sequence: TGTGCCTGGACCCGCAGGGACAATCAGCCCCAGCATTTT. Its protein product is CAWTRRDNQPQHF.

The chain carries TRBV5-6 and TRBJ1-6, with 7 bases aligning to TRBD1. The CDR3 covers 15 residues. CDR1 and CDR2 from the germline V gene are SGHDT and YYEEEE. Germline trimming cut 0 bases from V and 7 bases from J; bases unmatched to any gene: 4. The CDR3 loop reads CASSLGRGRNSPLHF. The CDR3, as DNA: TGTGCCAGCAGCTTGGGAAGGGGGCGGAATTCACCCCTCCACTTT.

CDR3 region: CASSSSSYEQYF. The CDR3, as DNA: TGTGCCAGCAGTTCGAGCTCCTACGAGCAGTACTTC. V gene TRBV27 combines with J gene TRBJ2-7; no clear D. Germline V lookup: CDR1 MNHEY, CDR2 SMNVEV (reference sequence). V was trimmed by 4 bases and J by 0 bases, leaving 4 bases between them. This CDR3 is built from 12 residues.

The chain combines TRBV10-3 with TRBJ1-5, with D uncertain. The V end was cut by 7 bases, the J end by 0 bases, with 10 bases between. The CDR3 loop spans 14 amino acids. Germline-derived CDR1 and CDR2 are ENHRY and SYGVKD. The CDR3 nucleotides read TGTGCCATCATGTCCGGGGATAGCAATCAGCCCCAGCATTTT. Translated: CAIMSGDSNQPQHF.

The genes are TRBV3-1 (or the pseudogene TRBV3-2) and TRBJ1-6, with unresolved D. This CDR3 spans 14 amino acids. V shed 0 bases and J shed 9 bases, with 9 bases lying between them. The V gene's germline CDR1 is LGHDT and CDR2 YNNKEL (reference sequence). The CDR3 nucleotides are TGTGCCAGCAGCCAAGAAGGGCGGGTTTCACCCCTCCACTTT. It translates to CASSQEGRVSPLHF.

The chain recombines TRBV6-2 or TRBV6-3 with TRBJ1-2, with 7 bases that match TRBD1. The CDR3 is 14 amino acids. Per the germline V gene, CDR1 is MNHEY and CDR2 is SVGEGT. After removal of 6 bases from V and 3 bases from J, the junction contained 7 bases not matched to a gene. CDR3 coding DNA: TGTGCCAGCAGCCACTACAGGGGCGACTATGGCTACACCTTC. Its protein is CASSHYRGDYGYTF.

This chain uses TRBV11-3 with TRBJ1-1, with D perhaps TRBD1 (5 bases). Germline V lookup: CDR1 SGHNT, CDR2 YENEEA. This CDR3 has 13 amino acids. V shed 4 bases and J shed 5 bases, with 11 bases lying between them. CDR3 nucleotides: TGTGCCAGCAGCTCCGGGGGTCATACTGAAGCTTTCTTT. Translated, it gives CASSSGGHTEAFF.

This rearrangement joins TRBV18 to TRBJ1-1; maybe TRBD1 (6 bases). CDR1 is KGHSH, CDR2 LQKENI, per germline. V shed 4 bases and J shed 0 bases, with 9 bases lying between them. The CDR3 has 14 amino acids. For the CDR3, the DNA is TGTGCCAGCTCACTCAGGGGATTGAACACTGAAGCTTTCTTT. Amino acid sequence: CASSLRGLNTEAFF.

The CDR3, as DNA: TGTGCCAGCAGTCCCCTGACCCAGGGAAATTCACCCCTCCACTTT. Amino acids: CASSPLTQGNSPLHF. V and J are TRBV28 and TRBJ1-6; TRBD1 is a possible D gene (5 bases). The CDR3 totals 15 residues. Germline V lookup: CDR1 MDHEN, CDR2 SYDVKM. V gave up 5 bases and J gave up 7 bases, with 15 bases separating them.

CDR3 coding DNA: TGTGCCAGTAGACAGGGCTTTAACACTGAAGCTTTCTTT. It translates to CASRQGFNTEAFF. The chain joins TRBV6-4 to TRBJ1-1; TRBD1 matches 7 bases. This CDR3 has 13 amino acids. Trimming cost V 9 bases and J 2 bases; bases outside gene matches: 6. CDR1 and CDR2 from the germline V gene are MRHNA and SNTAGT.

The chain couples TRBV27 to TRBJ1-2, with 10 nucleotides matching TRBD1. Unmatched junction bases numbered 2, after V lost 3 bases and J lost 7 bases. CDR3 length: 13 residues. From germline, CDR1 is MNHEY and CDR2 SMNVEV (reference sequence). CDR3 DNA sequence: TGTGCCAGCAGTTTCTGGACAGGGGGTGGCTACACCTTC. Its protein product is CASSFWTGGGYTF.

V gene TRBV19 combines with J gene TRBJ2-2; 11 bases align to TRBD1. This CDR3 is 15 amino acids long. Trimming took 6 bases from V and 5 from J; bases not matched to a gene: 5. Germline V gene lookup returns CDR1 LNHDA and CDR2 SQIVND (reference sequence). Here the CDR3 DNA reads TGTGCCAGTAGCTCCGGGACAGGGGGGACCGGGGAGCTGTTTTTT. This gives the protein CASSSGTGGTGELFF.

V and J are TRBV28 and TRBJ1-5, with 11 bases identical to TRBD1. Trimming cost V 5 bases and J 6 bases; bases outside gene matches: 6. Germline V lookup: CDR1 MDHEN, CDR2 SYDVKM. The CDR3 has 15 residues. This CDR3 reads CASSGTGGRGQPQHF. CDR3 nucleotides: TGTGCCAGCAGTGGGACAGGGGGTAGGGGTCAGCCCCAGCATTTT.

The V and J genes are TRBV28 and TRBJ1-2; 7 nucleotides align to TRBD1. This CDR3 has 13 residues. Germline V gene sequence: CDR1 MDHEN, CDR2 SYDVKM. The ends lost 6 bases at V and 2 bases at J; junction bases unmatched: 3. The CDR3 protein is CASRPGGNYGYTF. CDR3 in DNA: TGTGCCAGCAGACCAGGGGGGAACTATGGCTACACCTTC.

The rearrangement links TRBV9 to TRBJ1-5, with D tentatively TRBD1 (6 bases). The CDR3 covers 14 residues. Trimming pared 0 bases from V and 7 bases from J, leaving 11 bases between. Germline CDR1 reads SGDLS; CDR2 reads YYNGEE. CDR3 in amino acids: CASSVGSGVQPQHF. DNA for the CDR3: TGTGCCAGCAGCGTAGGGTCAGGGGTACAGCCCCAGCATTTT.

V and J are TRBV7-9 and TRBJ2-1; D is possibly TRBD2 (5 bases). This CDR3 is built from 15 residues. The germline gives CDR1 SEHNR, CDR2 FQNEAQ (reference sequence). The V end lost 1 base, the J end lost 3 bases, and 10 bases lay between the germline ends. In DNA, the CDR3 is TGTGCCAGCAGCTTAGGACGTGGAGGCTACAATGAGCAGTTCTTC. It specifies CASSLGRGGYNEQFF.